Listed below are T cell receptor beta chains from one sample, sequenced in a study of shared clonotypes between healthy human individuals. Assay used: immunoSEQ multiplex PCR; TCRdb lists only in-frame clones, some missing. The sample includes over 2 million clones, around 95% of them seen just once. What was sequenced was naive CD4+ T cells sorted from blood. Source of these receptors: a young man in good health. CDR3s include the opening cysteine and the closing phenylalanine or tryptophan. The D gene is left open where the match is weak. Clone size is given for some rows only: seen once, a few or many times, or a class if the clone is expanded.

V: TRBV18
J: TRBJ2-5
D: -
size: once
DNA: TGTGCCAGCTCACCGGGACCCCTGGGGGAGACCCAGTACTTC
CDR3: CASSPGPLGETQYF

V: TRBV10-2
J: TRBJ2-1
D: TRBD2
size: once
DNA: TGCGCCAGCAGTGAGACGGGGGGGGCCTACAATGAGCAGTTCTTC
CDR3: CASSETGGAYNEQFF

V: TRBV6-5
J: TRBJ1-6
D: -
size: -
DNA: TGTGCCAGCAGTCCCCCGGGGGCCTATAATTCACCCCTCCACTTT
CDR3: CASSPPGAYNSPLHF

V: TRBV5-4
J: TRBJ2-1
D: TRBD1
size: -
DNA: TGTGCCAGCAGCTTGGGACAGGGGGCGCGGAATGAGCAGTTCTTC
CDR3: CASSLGQGARNEQFF

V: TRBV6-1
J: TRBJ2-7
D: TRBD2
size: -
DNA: TGTGCCAGCAGTGGGCTCGGGGGGAAGTACGAGCAGTACTTC
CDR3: CASSGLGGKYEQYF

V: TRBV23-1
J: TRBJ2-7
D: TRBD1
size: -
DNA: TGCGCCAGCAGTCAATCCGTACAGGGGGCGAAAGAGCAGTACTTC
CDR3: CASSQSVQGAKEQYF

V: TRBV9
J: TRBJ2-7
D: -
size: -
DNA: TGTGCCAGCAGCGTAGCTCCGGGGTACGAGCAGTACTTC
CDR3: CASSVAPGYEQYF

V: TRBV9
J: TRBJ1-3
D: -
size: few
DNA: TGTGCCAGCAGCGTAGGGCTCAGTACTGGAAACACCATATATTTT
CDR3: CASSVGLSTGNTIYF

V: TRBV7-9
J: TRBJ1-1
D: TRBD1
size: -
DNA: TGTGCCAGCAGCTTAGCTGCAGGGGGAACTGAAGCTTTCTTT
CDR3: CASSLAAGGTEAFF

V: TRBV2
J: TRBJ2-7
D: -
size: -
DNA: TGTGCCAGCAGTCAGGGGCCTGCCTACGAGCAGTACTTC
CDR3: CASSQGPAYEQYF

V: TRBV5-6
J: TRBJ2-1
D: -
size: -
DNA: TGTGCCAGCAGCTTTCCCCAAAGCTCCTACAATGAGCAGTTCTTC
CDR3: CASSFPQSSYNEQFF

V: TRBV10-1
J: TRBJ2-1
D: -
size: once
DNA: TGCGCCAGCAGTGAGCCGTCCCGAACCGATGAGCAGTTCTTC
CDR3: CASSEPSRTDEQFF

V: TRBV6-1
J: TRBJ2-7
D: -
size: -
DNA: TGTGCCAGCAGCGGTGCCTACGAGCAGTACTTC
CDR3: CASSGAYEQYF

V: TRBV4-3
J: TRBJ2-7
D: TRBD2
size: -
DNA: TGCGCCAGCAGCCAAGAGCGGGAGGCTTTCTACGAGCAGTACTTC
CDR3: CASSQEREAFYEQYF

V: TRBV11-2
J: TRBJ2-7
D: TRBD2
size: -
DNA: TGTGCCAGCAGCTTAACGGTCCCCGGGACTAGCACTATGTCTTACGAGCAGTACTTC
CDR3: CASSLTVPGTSTMSYEQYF

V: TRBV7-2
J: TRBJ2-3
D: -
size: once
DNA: TGTGCCAGCAGGGATTACACAGATACGCAGTATTTT
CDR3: CASRDYTDTQYF

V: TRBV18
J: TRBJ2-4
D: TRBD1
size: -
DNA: TGTGCCAGCTCACCACCGATGGGACAGGGGGCGAAAAACATTCAGTACTTC
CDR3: CASSPPMGQGAKNIQYF

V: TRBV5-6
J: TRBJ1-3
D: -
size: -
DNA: TGTGCCAGCAGCGCCCCGGGAGCCGGGGGCTCTGGAAACACCATATATTTT
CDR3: CASSAPGAGGSGNTIYF

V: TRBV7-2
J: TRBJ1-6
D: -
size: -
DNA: TGTGCCAGCAGCTTAGGGGGTCGGGATTCACCCCTCCACTTT
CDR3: CASSLGGRDSPLHF

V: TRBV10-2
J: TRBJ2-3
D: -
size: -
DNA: TGCGCCAGCAGCGAGCCGGGGTTTGGAGATACGCAGTATTTT
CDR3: CASSEPGFGDTQYF

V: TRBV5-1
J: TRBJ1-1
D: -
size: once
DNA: TGCGCCAGCAGCTTGGGGGCAGGGACCAACACTGAAGCTTTCTTT
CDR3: CASSLGAGTNTEAFF

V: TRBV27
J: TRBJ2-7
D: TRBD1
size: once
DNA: TGTGCCAGCAGTCTTCGACAGGGGAGCTACGAGCAGTACTTC
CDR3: CASSLRQGSYEQYF

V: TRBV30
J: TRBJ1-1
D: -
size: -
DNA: TGTGCCTGGAGTGCGACGATAAACACTGAAGCTTTCTTT
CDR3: CAWSATINTEAFF

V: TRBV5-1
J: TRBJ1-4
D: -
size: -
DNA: TGCGCCAGCAGCCCGACCGCCCTCGGGGGCGGGGAAAAACTGTTTTTT
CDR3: CASSPTALGGGEKLFF

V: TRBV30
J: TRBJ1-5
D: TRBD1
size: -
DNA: TGTGCCTGGAGTCAGGGACAGAACAATCAGCCCCAGCATTTT
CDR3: CAWSQGQNNQPQHF

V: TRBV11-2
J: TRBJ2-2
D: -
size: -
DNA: TGTGCCAGCAGCCCGGCGGGCACCGGGGAGCTGTTTTTT
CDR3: CASSPAGTGELFF

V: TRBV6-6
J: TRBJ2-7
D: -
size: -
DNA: TGTGCCAGCAGTTACCCACAGGGGACTGGCTACGAGCAGTACTTC
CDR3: CASSYPQGTGYEQYF

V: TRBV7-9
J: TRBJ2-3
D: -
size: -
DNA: TGTGCCAGCAGCTACCTCAGGGGAGAGACAGATACGCAGTATTTT
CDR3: CASSYLRGETDTQYF

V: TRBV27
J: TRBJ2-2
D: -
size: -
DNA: TGTGCCAGCAGCCCCGGGACTTCCAGGGGCGGGGAGCTGTTTTTT
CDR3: CASSPGTSRGGELFF